What follows describes a single T cell receptor (beta chain). No antigen is known for it. With 0 bases removed from V and 0 bases from J, the gap between germline ends came to 11 bases. The CDR3 length is 16 residues. Germline loops: CDR1 ENHRY, CDR2 SYGVKD. The assay was immunoSEQ multiplex PCR, and TCRdb's table has in-frame clones only and misses some. The sample holds roughly 100,000 clones; roughly 87% are singletons and the top ten take 1.6%. The data derive from a study of T cell responses to AZD1222 COVID-19 vaccine. Overall study findings and caveats: An increase in Spike-specific TCR breadth and depth was observed after two AZD1222 doses. Close to half of spike-specific TCRs reportedly recognize unmutated variant regions.

This specimen consisted of peripheral blood, obtained on day 0 of AZD1222 vaccination. The clonotype was recovered from an adult in good health. The chain employs TRBV10-3 and TRBJ1-1; D not resolved. The CDR3 here is CAISESLGALNTEAFF. CDR3 nucleotides: TGTGCCATCAGTGAGTCCCTTGGCGCTTTGAACACTGAAGCTTTCTTT.